The 17 T cell receptor beta chains below all came from one sample that was sequenced in a study of T-cell memory formation after mild COVID-19. In TCRdb, the 5' RACE reads were re-called with MiXCR into one record per CDR3 protein. The sample has about 170,000 distinct CDR3 sequences, over 10% seen once. The material sequenced was PBMCs or a T cell subset sorted from them (not recorded which). These receptors were taken from a young man who had mild COVID-19 (a few samples of this study predate the infection). Cell type and time point are not known.

The table lists this clonotype with a few counts. The chain couples TRBV7-9 to TRBJ2-2; D unresolved. CDR3 length equals 15 residues. CDR1 is SEHNR and CDR2 is FQNEAQ in the germline V gene (reference sequence). Trimming removed 2 bases from V and 6 bases from J, with 13 bases in between. Here the CDR3 reads CASSLQGHSSGELFF. The CDR3 nucleotides are TGTGCCAGCAGCTTACAAGGCCACTCATCCGGGGAGCTGTTTTTT.

The J gene is TRBJ2-3, the V gene TRBV12-2. TRBV12-2 is noted as a pseudogene. The CDR3 is 15 residues long. The CDR3 loop reads CASRLQHPSTDTQYF. CDR3 nucleotide sequence: TGTGCAAGTCGCTTACAACATCCTAGCACAGATACGCAGTATTTT.

V usage is TRBV15 and J usage is TRBJ2-3, with a tentative D call TRBD2 (6 bases). The CDR3 loop spans 15 amino acids. Trimming cost V 5 bases and J 4 bases, with 16 bases left between them. Germline CDR1 is LNHNV and CDR2 is YYDKDF (reference sequence). The DNA of the CDR3 is TGTGCCACCAGCGGAAAGGGACTTAGTCCAGATACGCAGTATTTT. This gives the protein CATSGKGLSPDTQYF.

There are a few counts of this clonotype. The CDR3 nucleotides are TGTGCCATCAGTGAAGCGTATCGTGAGCAGTTCTTC. It codes for CAISEAYREQFF. This sequence joins TRBV10-3 and TRBJ2-1; D uncertain. This CDR3 contains 12 residues. The germline gives CDR1 ENHRY, CDR2 SYGVKD. Trimming stripped 3 bases from V and 9 bases from J, with 9 bases between.

The chain uses TRBV29-1 and TRBJ2-3; 13 positions match TRBD2. CDR3 size: 15 residues. The trim removed 4 bases at V and 6 bases at J, leaving 7 bases unmatched. Germline V lookup: CDR1 SQVTM, CDR2 ANQGSEA. The CDR3: CSVVGLAGSGDTQYF. The CDR3 bases are TGCAGCGTTGTGGGACTAGCGGGGAGCGGGGATACGCAGTATTTT.

This chain joins TRBV19 and TRBJ2-6, with D uncertain. Deletions cut 9 bases from V and 0 bases from J, with 9 bases between. Germline V gene sequence: CDR1 LNHDA, CDR2 SQIVND (reference sequence). This CDR3 region has 14 residues. The CDR3 loop reads CASTVFSGANVLTF. The CDR3 nucleotides read TGTGCCAGCACAGTTTTCTCTGGGGCCAACGTCCTGACTTTC.

The rearrangement uses TRBV5-1 and TRBJ2-5, with unresolved D. The V and J ends lost 3 bases and 0 bases respectively, with 6 bases between them. The CDR3 has 13 amino acids. The germline V gene encodes CDR1 SGHRS and CDR2 YFSETQ. CDR3 nucleotide sequence: TGCGCCAGCAGCTCAATGTACCAAGAGACCCAGTACTTC. It codes for CASSSMYQETQYF.

This chain joins TRBV7-8 and TRBJ1-6, with D possibly TRBD1 on 6 matching bases. The CDR3 has 15 residues. V was shortened by 0 bases and J by 10 bases, with 13 bases between the two germline ends. Germline V gene lookup returns CDR1 SGHVS and CDR2 FQNEAQ. CDR3: CASSLAGRGGSPLHF. CDR3 bases: TGTGCCAGCAGCTTAGCCGGCAGGGGAGGCTCACCCCTCCACTTT.

This clonotype has more than one count but fewer than ten. The rearrangement uses TRBV25-1 and TRBJ1-2; 7 bases are a match to TRBD1. CDR3 length: 16 amino acids. Germline trimming cut 3 bases from V and 8 bases from J; bases unmatched to any gene: 15. Germline-derived CDR1 and CDR2 are MGHDK and SYGVNS. CDR3 amino acids: CASSDSELTGNGGYTF. The CDR3 bases are TGTGCCAGCAGTGATTCCGAACTGACAGGGAACGGAGGCTACACCTTC.

This clonotype was recorded a few times. The rearrangement joins TRBV5-1 to TRBJ1-5; 8 bases agree with TRBD1. The V and J ends lost 4 bases and 2 bases, in that order; junction bases with no gene match: 8. Germline CDR1 and CDR2: SGHRS and YFSETQ. The CDR3 sequence is 16 residues long. This chain's CDR3 is CASSRTGLSGNQPQHF. As DNA, the CDR3 is TGCGCCAGCAGCCGGACAGGGCTATCGGGCAATCAGCCCCAGCATTTT.

This clonotype has ten or more counts. The chain carries TRBV5-1 and TRBJ2-5, with TRBD2 matching 11 bases. The V gene's germline CDR1 is SGHRS and CDR2 YFSETQ. The CDR3 consists of 17 residues. V was pared by 4 bases and J by 0 bases, with 8 bases of the junction left unmatched. The CDR3 DNA reads as TGCGCCAGCAGCCAATCTAGACTAGCGGGGTACCAAGAGACCCAGTACTTC. Protein sequence: CASSQSRLAGYQETQYF. Using reference TRBV5-1 and TRBJ2-5 for the parts outside the CDR3, the full variable domain is KAGVTQTPRYLIKTRGQQVTLSCSPISGHRSVSWYQQTPGQGLQFLFEYFSETQRNKGNFPGRFSGRQFSNSRSEMNVSTLELGDSALYLCASSQSRLAGYQETQYFGPGTRLLVL.

This clonotype was counted between two and nine times. The CDR3 is CASSDVQGGGEPQHF. In nucleotides, the CDR3 is TGCGCCAGCAGTGACGTCCAGGGGGGAGGGGAGCCCCAGCATTTT. The rearrangement joins TRBV10-2 to TRBJ1-5, with 7 bases matching TRBD1. CDR1 is WSHSY, CDR2 SAAADI, per germline. The trim removed 3 bases at V and 8 bases at J, leaving 10 bases unmatched. This CDR3 spans 15 amino acids.

This clonotype was seen many times. J is TRBJ1-1 and V is TRBV6-5, with D unclear. The CDR3 is 11 residues long. The germline CDR1 and CDR2 sequences are MNHEY and SVGAGI. V lost 6 bases to trimming and J lost 0 bases, with 2 bases between them. DNA for the CDR3: TGTGCCAGCAGGTTGAACACTGAAGCTTTCTTT. It encodes CASRLNTEAFF.

This clonotype was detected a few times. V usage is TRBV19 and J usage is TRBJ2-3; the D is unclear. Trimming left V 5 bases short and J 0 bases short, with 12 bases between. Germline assignment: CDR1 LNHDA and CDR2 SQIVND (reference sequence). The CDR3 sequence is 15 residues long. The CDR3 loop is CASSWQVSSTDTQYF. The CDR3 DNA follows: TGTGCCAGTAGTTGGCAGGTTTCTAGCACAGATACGCAGTATTTT.

This clonotype was seen only a few times. The chain links TRBV15 to TRBJ2-1, with 8 bases matching TRBD1. The V gene end was trimmed by 4 bases and the J gene end by 4 bases; junction bases not matched to a gene: 3. The CDR3 is 14 residues long. Looked up from germline, CDR1 is LNHNV and CDR2 is YYDKDF (reference sequence). The CDR3 sequence: CATSTRDRYNEQFF. The CDR3 coding sequence is TGTGCCACCAGCACCCGGGACAGGTACAATGAGCAGTTCTTC.

This clonotype turned up a few times. V and J are TRBV7-8 and TRBJ2-5; D is unclear. The CDR3 extends over 13 amino acids. The germline V gene has CDR1 SGHVS and CDR2 FQNEAQ. V was cut by 5 bases and J by 5 bases, with 12 bases left in between. CDR3 residues: CASSRRVRETQYF. The CDR3 coding sequence is TGTGCCAGCAGCCGACGGGTGCGGGAGACCCAGTACTTC.

This clonotype was detected only a few times. V usage is TRBV7-2 and J usage is TRBJ2-7, with TRBD2 matching 10 bases. The CDR3 covers 16 residues. The V gene's germline CDR1 is SGHTA and CDR2 FQGNSA. With V trimmed by 6 bases and J by 7 bases, 15 bases remained unmatched. CDR3 in amino acids: CASRLQAGGPRDEQYF. DNA for the CDR3: TGTGCCAGCAGGCTGCAAGCGGGGGGGCCACGGGATGAGCAGTACTTC.